A single sample is the source of the 7 T cell receptor beta chains below, sequenced in a study of CD8 T cells in Susac syndrome (dated by TCRdb to between 2018 and 2021). Receptor amplification or capture employed the immunoSEQ multiplex PCR assay. RNA was extracted using the RNeasy kit, and roughly 0.45 to 1 ug of the RNA was reverse transcribed with random hexamers. Through fastp at Q25 and MiXCR, TCRdb rebuilt clones from the public reads, retaining in-frame beta chains. Rows matching on CDR3 protein sequence are summarized as one entry with the most common DNA and genes. This sample comprises hundreds of thousands of distinct CDR3 sequences, roughly 90% of them detected only once. 0.1% to 0.15% of the sample lies in the top ten. Sample: CD8+ T cells from PBMCs. Every receptor here comes from a human donor with multiple sclerosis.

Only one count was recorded for this clonotype. The chain joins TRBV15 to TRBJ2-7; D remains ambiguous. Germline CDR1 is LNHNV and CDR2 is YYDKDF (reference sequence). This CDR3 comprises 14 residues. V lost 1 base and J lost 0, with 7 bases in between. The CDR3 nucleotides read TGTGCCACCAGCAGAGTACGGAACTCCTACGAGCAGTACTTC. This gives the protein CATSRVRNSYEQYF.

This clonotype was recorded once. CDR3 region: CATSRDGRMRGYTF. The CDR3 nucleotides read TGTGCCACCAGCAGAGATGGGAGGATGCGAGGCTACACCTTC. This chain connects TRBV15 to TRBJ1-2; D unclear. CDR3 length: 14 amino acids. CDR1 is LNHNV and CDR2 is YYDKDF in the germline V gene (reference sequence). Trimming took 0 bases from V and 8 from J, leaving 13 bases between them. Variable domain in full (rest from reference TRBV15 and TRBJ1-2): DAMVIQNPRYQVTQFGKPVTLSCSQTLNHNVMYWYQQKSSQAPKLLFHYYDKDFNNEADTPDNFQSRRPNTSFCFLDIRSPGLGDTAMYLCATSRDGRMRGYTFGSGTRLTVV.

The chain has TRBV20-1 and TRBJ2-1; the D is unclear. Trimming cost V 4 bases and J 5 bases, with 9 bases left between them. The CDR3 runs 12 residues. Per germline, CDR1 DFQATT and CDR2 SNEGSKA (reference sequence). The DNA of the CDR3 is TGCAGTGCTACCCAGGCTAACAATGAGCAGTTCTTC. Protein: CSATQANNEQFF.

This clonotype was recorded a few times. The chain combines TRBV4-2 with TRBJ1-1; D is ambiguous. The germline gives CDR1 LGHNA, CDR2 YNFKEQ. V lost 0 bases and J 5 bases, leaving 7 bases between the germline ends. This CDR3 region has 13 residues. CDR3 sequence (DNA): TGTGCCAGCAGCCAAGATCCAGGTACTGAAGCTTTCTTT. Its translation is CASSQDPGTEAFF.

The rearrangement joins TRBV5-6 to TRBJ2-1; 7 nucleotides match TRBD2. J lost 0 bases, V lost 4 bases, and 7 bases had no gene match. Germline-derived CDR1 and CDR2 are SGHDT and YYEEEE. The CDR3 length is 16 residues. The CDR3 region is CASSGGDLSSYNEQFF. For the CDR3, the DNA is TGTGCCAGCAGCGGGGGGGACCTAAGCTCCTACAATGAGCAGTTCTTC.

The genes are TRBV13 and TRBJ2-3; possibly TRBD1 for D (6 bases). The CDR3 totals 16 residues. CDR1 and CDR2 (germline): PRHDT, FYEKMQ (reference sequence). Trimming left V 5 bases short and J 6 bases short, with 21 bases between. The CDR3 spells CASSPDRGGSLDTQYF. In DNA, the CDR3 is TGTGCCAGCAGCCCCGACCGAGGGGGTAGTTTGGATACGCAGTATTTT.

This chain joins TRBV7-6 and TRBJ2-5; 7 nucleotides match TRBD1. The length of the CDR3 is 15 residues. In germline, CDR1 is SGHVS, CDR2 FNYEAQ. The V segment lost 5 bases and the J segment 5 bases; nucleotides outside the gene matches: 11. The CDR3 DNA sequence: TGTGCCAGCAGCCCCCGCGGACAGGCTTGGGAGACCCAGTACTTC. Its protein product is CASSPRGQAWETQYF.